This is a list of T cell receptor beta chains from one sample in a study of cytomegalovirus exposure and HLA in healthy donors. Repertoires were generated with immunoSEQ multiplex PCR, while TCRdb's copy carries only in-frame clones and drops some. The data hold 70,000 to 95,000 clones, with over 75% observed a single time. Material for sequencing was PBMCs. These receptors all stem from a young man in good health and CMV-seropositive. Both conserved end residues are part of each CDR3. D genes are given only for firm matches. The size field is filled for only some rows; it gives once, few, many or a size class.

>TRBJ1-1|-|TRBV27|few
CASSAQGNTEAFF
TGTGCCAGCAGTGCACAGGGGAACACTGAAGCTTTCTTT
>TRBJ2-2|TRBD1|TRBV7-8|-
CASSPGTGRTGELFF
TGTGCCAGCAGCCCCGGGACAGGGAGGACCGGGGAGCTGTTTTTT
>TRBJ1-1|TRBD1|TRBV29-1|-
CSAGTVMNTEAFF
TGCAGCGCTGGGACAGTTATGAACACTGAAGCTTTCTTT
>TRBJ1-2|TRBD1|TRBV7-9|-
CASSAGQGDANYGYTF
TGTGCCAGCAGCGCCGGACAGGGGGACGCTAACTATGGCTACACCTTC
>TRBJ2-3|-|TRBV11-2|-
CASSLITGFTDTQYF
TGTGCCAGCAGCTTAATAACGGGGTTCACAGATACGCAGTATTTT
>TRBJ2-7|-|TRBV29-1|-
CSVGQLESYEQYF
TGCAGCGTCGGACAGTTAGAATCCTACGAGCAGTACTTC
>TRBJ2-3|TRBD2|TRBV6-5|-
CASTGLVPDTQYF
TGTGCCAGCACCGGACTAGTCCCGGATACGCAGTATTTT
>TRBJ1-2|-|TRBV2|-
CASYGPRGSRYGYTF
TGTGCCAGCTACGGTCCCCGAGGCTCCCGCTATGGCTACACCTTC
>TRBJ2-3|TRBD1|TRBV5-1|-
CASSRDSGTDTQYF
TGCGCCAGCAGCCGGGACAGCGGCACAGATACGCAGTATTTT
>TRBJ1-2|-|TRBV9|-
CASSVATGSRYGYTF
TGTGCCAGCAGCGTAGCTACAGGGAGTAGGTATGGCTACACCTTC
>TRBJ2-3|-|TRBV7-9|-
CASSHQGPLLVTDTQYF
TGTGCCAGCAGCCACCAGGGGCCCCTCCTTGTCACAGATACGCAGTATTTT
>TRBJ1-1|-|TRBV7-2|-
CASSTRQALNTEAFF
TGTGCCAGCAGCACCAGACAGGCCTTGAACACTGAAGCTTTCTTT
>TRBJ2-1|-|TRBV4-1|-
CASSQEGFWSSYNEQFF
TGCGCCAGCAGCCAAGAAGGCTTCTGGAGCTCCTACAATGAGCAGTTCTTC
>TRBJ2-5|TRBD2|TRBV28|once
CASSLIAGVETQYF
TGTGCCAGCAGTCTAATAGCGGGAGTGGAGACCCAGTACTTC
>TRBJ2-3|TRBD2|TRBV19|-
CASSIVPGGPDTQYF
TGTGCCAGTAGTATAGTTCCGGGAGGCCCAGATACGCAGTATTTT
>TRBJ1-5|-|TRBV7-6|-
CASSLGQELNQPQHF
TGTGCCAGCAGCTTAGGGCAGGAACTCAATCAGCCCCAGCATTTT
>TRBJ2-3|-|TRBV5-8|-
CASSWRGTDTQYF
TGTGCCAGCAGCTGGCGGGGCACAGATACGCAGTATTTT
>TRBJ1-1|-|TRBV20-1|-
CRAVRRSEAFF
TGCAGAGCCGTTCGGCGGTCTGAAGCTTTCTTT
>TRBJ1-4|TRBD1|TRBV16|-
CASSQSGTGAGEKLFF
TGTGCCAGCAGCCAATCGGGGACAGGGGCAGGAGAAAAACTGTTTTTT
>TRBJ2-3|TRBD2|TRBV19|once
CASSPRLAGGTDTQYF
TGTGCCAGTAGTCCCAGACTAGCGGGGGGAACAGATACGCAGTATTTT
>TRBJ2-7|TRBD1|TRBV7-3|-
CASSTGQGPRDEQYF
TGTGCCAGCAGCACGGGACAGGGGCCTCGAGACGAGCAGTACTTC
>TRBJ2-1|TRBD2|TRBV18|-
CASSHGRGSYNEQFF
TGTGCCAGCTCACACGGGAGGGGCTCCTACAATGAGCAGTTCTTC
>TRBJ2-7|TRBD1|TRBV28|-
CASSRLDRVTPYEQYF
TGTGCCAGCAGTAGATTGGACAGGGTAACCCCCTACGAGCAGTACTTC
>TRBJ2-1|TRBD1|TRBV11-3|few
CASSQDRGRGEQFF
TGTGCCAGCAGCCAGGACAGGGGGCGAGGTGAGCAGTTCTTC
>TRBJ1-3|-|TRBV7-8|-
CASSPHSPGNTIYF
TGTGCCAGCAGCCCACATTCCCCTGGAAACACCATATATTTT
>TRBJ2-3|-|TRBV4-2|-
CASSHRKVPDTQYF
TGTGCCAGCAGCCACAGGAAGGTCCCAGATACGCAGTATTTT
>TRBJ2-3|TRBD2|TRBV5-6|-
CASRLTGTSRSDTQYF
TGTGCCAGCAGGCTGACTGGGACTAGTCGTTCCGATACGCAGTATTTT
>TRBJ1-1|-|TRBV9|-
CASSPRGGALNTEAFF
TGTGCCAGCAGTCCCCGGGGGGGCGCTTTGAACACTGAAGCTTTCTTT
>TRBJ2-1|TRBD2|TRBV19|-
CASSINSGSFSNEQFF
TGTGCCAGTAGTATCAATAGCGGGAGTTTCAGTAATGAGCAGTTCTTC
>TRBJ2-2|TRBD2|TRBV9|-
CASSVPRGAGVSGGELFF
TGTGCCAGCAGCGTCCCTCGGGGAGCGGGAGTTTCCGGCGGGGAGCTGTTTTTT
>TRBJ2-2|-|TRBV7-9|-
CASSLLGGDTGELFF
TGTGCCAGCAGCCTTCTCGGGGGAGACACCGGGGAGCTGTTTTTT
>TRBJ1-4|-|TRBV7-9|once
CASSLRAVNEKLFF
TGTGCCAGCAGCTTAAGAGCGGTTAATGAAAAACTGTTTTTT
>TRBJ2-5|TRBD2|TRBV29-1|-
CSVELASGKSGTQYF
TGCAGCGTTGAGCTAGCTAGCGGGAAATCGGGGACCCAGTACTTC
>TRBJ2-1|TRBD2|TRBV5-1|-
CASSLVAGVVYNEQFF
TGCGCCAGCAGCTTGGTTGCGGGAGTCGTCTACAATGAGCAGTTCTTC
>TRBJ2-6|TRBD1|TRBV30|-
CAWSVRRDRFFSGANVLTF
TGTGCCTGGAGTGTACGACGGGACAGATTTTTTTCTGGGGCCAACGTCCTGACTTTC
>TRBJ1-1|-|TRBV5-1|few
CASSLGGGTEAFF
TGCGCCAGCAGCTTGGGAGGGGGCACTGAAGCTTTCTTT
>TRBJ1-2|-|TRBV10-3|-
CAIREGDNYGYTF
TGTGCCATCAGAGAAGGGGATAACTATGGCTACACCTTC
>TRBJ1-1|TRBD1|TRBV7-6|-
CASSSFVGQGAMNTEAFF
TGTGCCAGCAGCTCTTTTGTGGGACAGGGGGCAATGAACACTGAAGCTTTCTTT
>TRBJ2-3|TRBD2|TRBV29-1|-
CSVTSGRTDTQYF
TGCAGCGTGACTAGCGGGAGGACAGATACGCAGTATTTT
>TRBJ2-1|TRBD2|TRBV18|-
CASSPPFGLAGGPSSYNEQFF
TGTGCCAGCTCACCTCCCTTCGGACTAGCGGGGGGCCCTAGCTCCTACAATGAGCAGTTCTTC